This entry describes one T cell receptor (beta chain). In the study's own analysis: Nucleated cell counts were estimated from reference gene primer amplification. Method: immunoSEQ multiplex PCR; TCRdb's copy keeps in-frame clones and lacks some. That table is the source of V, J and clone size, and D and trimming were worked out from the DNA. The repertoire holds approximately 150,000 clones, roughly 84% seen once, with about 7% in the top ten. The entry originates in a study of blood T cell repertoires in COVID-19. The V gene's germline CDR1 is LGHNT and CDR2 FRNRAP. This CDR3 comprises 13 residues. With 7 bases removed from V and 5 bases from J, the gap between germline ends came to 13 bases.

The sample comprised peripheral blood. V and J are TRBV12-5 and TRBJ2-3; weak D call: TRBD1 (6 bases). The TCR was taken from a woman aged 50 to 65 in a cohort sampled during active or convalescent COVID-19. The DNA for the CDR3 is TGTGCTAGTGCCGGCAGGGGCCTAGATACGCAGTATTTT. It specifies CASAGRGLDTQYF.